The 8 T cell receptor beta chains below all came from one sample that was sequenced in a study of PD-1 blockade in classical Hodgkin lymphoma. Time point: cycle 4 day 1 (C4D1), after 5 to 7 weeks of nivolumab. All the patients suffered relapse after autologous stem cell transplantation, and brentuximab vedotin exposure differed. Sequencing was performed with immunoSEQ multiplex PCR; in TCRdb, only in-frame clones are kept and a portion is missing. This sample yields 20,000 or so clones, of which more than 75% are seen a single time; roughly 22% belongs to the top ten. The sample here was peripheral blood mononuclear cells (PBMCs), taken before the fourth cycle of nivolumab. These receptors all stem from a human donor with classical Hodgkin lymphoma.

The chain recombines TRBV18 with TRBJ2-7; D gene ambiguous. V gave up 0 bases and J gave up 6 bases, with 9 bases separating them. CDR1 and CDR2 from the germline V gene are KGHSH and LQKENI. This CDR3 has 13 amino acids. The CDR3, as DNA: TGTGCCAGCTCACCACCCGGAGTTCGCGAGCAGTACGTC. This codes for CASSPPGVREQYV.

The chain uses TRBV6-1 and TRBJ2-1, with D uncertain. CDR3 length equals 14 residues. Trimming left V 7 bases short and J 0 bases short, with 10 bases between. Germline values: CDR1 MNHNS, CDR2 SASEGT. The CDR3 coding sequence is TGTGCCAGCAAGTCGGGTAGCTCCTACAATGAGCAGTTCTTC. As protein: CASKSGSSYNEQFF.

The gene calls are TRBV11-2 and TRBJ2-5; no definite D call. The CDR3 is made up of 12 amino acids. Germline V gene sequence: CDR1 SGHAT, CDR2 FQNNGV. V lost 3 bases, J lost 7 bases, and 9 bases lay in between. The CDR3 sequence is CASSLGVGTQYF. The CDR3 DNA follows: TGTGCCAGCAGCTTGGGTGTGGGGACCCAGTACTTC.

The chain carries TRBV29-1 and TRBJ2-2, with TRBD2 as a possible D gene (7 bases). Trimming stripped 8 bases from V and 4 bases from J, with 17 bases between. CDR3 size: 14 residues. CDR1 and CDR2 (germline): SQVTM, ANQGSEA. CDR3 DNA: TGCAGCCCAAGGGGGGGGTCGGGCACCGGGGAGCTGTTTTTT. Protein product: CSPRGGSGTGELFF.

The V call is TRBV7-2, the J call TRBJ1-2, with D hard to call. V was shortened by 7 bases and J by 4 bases, with 16 bases between the two germline ends. The CDR3 sequence is 14 residues long. Germline CDR1 is SGHTA and CDR2 is FQGNSA. CDR3 in DNA: TGTGCCAGCACCCCGGATGGGGTCGGCTATGGCTACACCTTC. Protein sequence: CASTPDGVGYGYTF.

The count of this clone is one. CDR3 in amino acids: CASSPSIRSDTQYF. CDR3 nucleotides: TGTGCCAGCTCACCATCGATTAGATCAGATACGCAGTATTTT. The J gene is TRBJ2-3, the V gene TRBV18; D call uncertain. CDR3 length: 14 residues. Germline lookup yields CDR1 KGHSH and CDR2 LQKENI. V shed 2 bases and J shed 4 bases, with 10 bases lying between them.

About this clone: Other nucleotide sequences in the sample specify the same CDR3. V and J are TRBV9 and TRBJ2-3; D is unclear. CDR1 and CDR2 (germline): SGDLS, YYNGEE. Trimming took 0 bases from V and 4 from J, leaving 6 bases between them. The CDR3 is 13 residues long. CDR3 sequence reads: CASSVEVPDTQYF. In DNA form, the CDR3 reads TGTGCCAGCAGCGTAGAGGTGCCAGATACGCAGTATTTT.

This clone appeared a single time. The chain links TRBV7-2 to TRBJ2-2; perhaps D is TRBD1 or TRBD2 (5 bases each). CDR1 and CDR2 from the germline V gene are SGHTA and FQGNSA. The CDR3 has 14 amino acids. Trimming took off 3 bases at V and 6 bases at J, with 11 bases between the two ends. In DNA form, the CDR3 reads TGTGCCAGCAGCTTGGTAGGGACGCCCGGGGAGCTGTTTTTT. Its translation: CASSLVGTPGELFF. Using reference TRBV7-2 and TRBJ2-2 for the parts outside the CDR3, the full variable domain is GAGVSQSPSNKVTEKGKDVELRCDPISGHTALYWYRQSLGQGLEFLIYFQGNSAPDKSGLPSDRFSAERTGGSVSTLTIQRTQQEDSAVYLCASSLVGTPGELFFGEGSRLTVL.